The 6 T cell receptor beta chains presented below share a single source sample, sequenced in a study of technical replicates of blood from a handful of donors. The data were produced by immunoSEQ multiplex PCR, yet TCRdb's version contains in-frame clones alone and is incomplete. The sample lists 12,000 or so clones; about 94% were seen once. Material for sequencing was PBMCs. Source of these receptors: a human donor in good health.

The genes are TRBV5-1 and TRBJ1-4, with a weak D call TRBD1 (6 bases). CDR1 is SGHRS, CDR2 YFSETQ, per germline. Trimming cost V 0 bases and J 4 bases, with 13 bases left between them. The length of the CDR3 is 16 residues. The CDR3 nucleotides read TGCGCCAGCAGCTTGGGGATCGGACAGCATAATGAAAAACTGTTTTTT. It translates to CASSLGIGQHNEKLFF. Full variable domain (outside the CDR3, taken from reference TRBV5-1 and TRBJ1-4): KAGVTQTPRYLIKTRGQQVTLSCSPISGHRSVSWYQQTPGQGLQFLFEYFSETQRNKGNFPGRFSGRQFSNSRSEMNVSTLELGDSALYLCASSLGIGQHNEKLFFGSGTQLSVL.

The chain couples TRBV30 to TRBJ2-5, with D uncertain. The CDR3 is 12 residues long. Germline CDR1 and CDR2: GTSNPN and SVGIG (reference sequence). Trimming pared 4 bases from V and 4 bases from J, leaving 10 bases between. The CDR3 region is CAWTVVSETQYF. The CDR3 coding sequence is TGTGCCTGGACGGTGGTGTCAGAGACCCAGTACTTC.

The rearrangement links TRBV6-4 to TRBJ2-2, with D perhaps TRBD2 (7 bases). CDR3 length: 14 residues. V was clipped by 8 bases and J by 3 bases, with 13 bases between them. The V gene's germline CDR1 is MRHNA and CDR2 SNTAGT. CDR3 DNA sequence: TGTGCCAGCCGCGAGGGGGGGGACACCGGGGAGCTGTTTTTT. Its protein is CASREGGDTGELFF.

The chain carries TRBV4-1 and TRBJ2-7; TRBD2 aligns across 9 bases. The CDR3 runs 17 residues. In germline, CDR1 is MGHRA, CDR2 YSYEKL. J gave up 5 bases and V 4 bases, and 15 bases lay outside the gene matches. Here the CDR3 reads CASSRGSSGELMHEQYF. The CDR3 bases are TGCGCCAGCAGCCGTGGATCTAGCGGGGAGCTTATGCACGAGCAGTACTTC.

This chain joins TRBV6-1 and TRBJ1-3; 7 positions match TRBD1. The CDR3 is 12 amino acids. V trimming: 5 bases; J trimming: 7 bases; junction bases outside the gene matches: 2. The germline V gene encodes CDR1 MNHNS and CDR2 SASEGT. The CDR3 here is CASSLQGNTIYF. CDR3 DNA sequence: TGTGCCAGCAGTCTACAGGGGAACACCATATATTTT.

CDR3 nucleotide sequence: TGTGCCAGCAGCCAATGGACAGGGGGCTCTTCGGAAGCTTTCTTT. Encoded protein: CASSQWTGGSSEAFF. The chain is built from TRBV11-1 and TRBJ1-1; the match to TRBD1 covers 11 bases. The V gene's germline CDR1 is SGHAT and CDR2 FQDESV (reference sequence). The V and J ends lost 5 bases and 8 bases, in that order; junction bases with no gene match: 10. The CDR3 is 15 residues long. Using reference TRBV11-1 and TRBJ1-1 for the parts outside the CDR3, the full variable domain is EAEVAQSPRYKITEKSQAVAFWCDPISGHATLYWYRQILGQGPELLVQFQDESVVDDSQLPKDRFSAERLKGVDSTLKIQPAELGDSAMYLCASSQWTGGSSEAFFGQGTRLTVV.